These T cell receptor beta chains were read from a single sample in a study of T cells in Graves' hyperthyroidism and ophthalmopathy. TCRdb reanalysed the multiplex PCR reads using MiXCR and keeps one entry per CDR3 protein. The sample contains about half a million distinct CDR3 sequences, roughly a quarter of which appear only once. The sequenced sample consisted of blood. The receptors were gathered from a woman younger than 45 with Graves' ophthalmopathy. Each CDR3 is given with its conserved first and last residue. A D gene is named only where the DNA matches it firmly. Not every row has a clone size; where given, it reads once, few, many or a size class.

d_gene,len,j_gene,v_gene,abundance,CDR3aa,CDR3nt
TRBD2,15,TRBJ2-5,TRBV6-1,many,CASSSIAGGQETQYF,TGTGCCAGCAGCTCCATAGCGGGGGGACAAGAGACCCAGTACTTC
TRBD1,16,TRBJ2-7,TRBV20-1,NA,CSASLPRGTGNYEQYF,TGCAGTGCTAGCCTACCCAGAGGGACAGGGAACTACGAGCAGTACTTC
NA,14,TRBJ2-5,TRBV12-3/TRBV12-4,NA,CASSLSPLRETQYF,TGTGCCAGCAGTTTGAGCCCTCTCAGAGAGACCCAGTACTTC
TRBD2,14,TRBJ2-5,TRBV3-1,NA,CASSQFGGARTQYF,TGTGCCAGCAGCCAATTCGGGGGGGCGCGGACCCAGTACTTC
NA,12,TRBJ1-2,TRBV29-1,many,CSVEGVGYGYTF,TGCAGCGTTGAGGGGGTCGGCTATGGCTACACCTTC
NA,11,TRBJ1-1,TRBV20-1,NA,CSARKRLEAFF,TGCAGTGCTAGAAAGAGGCTAGAAGCTTTCTTT
NA,15,TRBJ1-2,TRBV4-2,NA,CASSQEGGQGYGYTF,TGTGCCAGCAGCCAAGAGGGGGGGCAAGGGTATGGCTACACCTTC
TRBD1,15,TRBJ1-1,TRBV12-3/TRBV12-4,NA,CASSGRTGANTEAFF,TGTGCCAGCAGTGGGAGGACAGGTGCGAACACTGAAGCTTTCTTT
NA,13,TRBJ1-1,TRBV28,NA,CASSPGGGYEAFF,TGTGCCAGCAGTCCTGGGGGGGGTTACGAAGCTTTCTTT
NA,17,TRBJ2-6,TRBV6-5,few,CASSLLPHLSGANVLTF,TGTGCCAGCAGTCTACTCCCCCACCTCTCTGGGGCCAACGTCCTGACTTTC
TRBD1,14,TRBJ2-7,TRBV6-5,NA,CASKGQGESYEQYF,TGTGCCAGCAAAGGACAGGGGGAATCCTACGAGCAGTACTTC
TRBD1,16,TRBJ1-1,TRBV6-1,many,CASNKMGTGPNTEAFF,TGTGCCAGCAATAAGATGGGGACAGGGCCGAACACTGAAGCTTTCTTT
NA,17,TRBJ2-5,TRBV6-1,many,CASSELWRLKYQETQYF,TGTGCCAGCAGTGAATTGTGGAGACTCAAGTACCAAGAGACCCAGTACTTC
NA,14,TRBJ1-2,TRBV6-5,NA,CASSYLSRSYGYTF,TGTGCCAGCAGTTATTTGAGCAGGTCGTATGGCTACACCTTC
TRBD1,14,TRBJ1-2,TRBV7-2,many,CASSSRTGDRGYTF,TGTGCCAGCAGCTCACGGACAGGGGATCGGGGCTACACCTTC
TRBD2,15,TRBJ2-7,TRBV3-1,few,CASSSSSGKTYEQYF,TGTGCCAGCAGCTCTTCTAGCGGAAAAACCTACGAGCAGTACTTC
NA,13,TRBJ1-1,TRBV12-3/TRBV12-4,NA,CASRPGSNTEAFF,TGTGCCAGCAGACCCGGGTCGAACACTGAAGCTTTCTTT
NA,17,TRBJ1-1,TRBV4-2,NA,CASSQVLAGGKNTEAFF,TGTGCCAGCAGCCAAGTACTGGCGGGGGGGAAGAACACTGAAGCTTTCTTT
NA,15,TRBJ1-6,TRBV6-5,few,CASSYRGGQASPLHF,TGTGCCAGCAGTTACAGGGGAGGGCAGGCTTCACCCCTCCACTTT
TRBD1,14,TRBJ1-2,TRBV12-3/TRBV12-4,many,CASRRDRARGGYTF,TGTGCCAGCAGGAGGGACAGGGCCAGGGGAGGCTACACCTTC
NA,16,TRBJ2-2,TRBV7-3,NA,CASSLTGGVLTGELFF,TGTGCCAGCAGCTTAACTGGGGGAGTCCTCACCGGGGAGCTGTTTTTT
TRBD2,16,TRBJ2-2,TRBV5-4,many,CASSSLAGLNTGELFF,TGTGCCAGCAGCAGTCTAGCGGGCCTGAACACCGGGGAGCTGTTTTTT
NA,14,TRBJ2-1,TRBV5-1,NA,CASSDQTGHNEQFF,TGCGCCAGCAGCGACCAAACAGGACACAATGAGCAGTTCTTC
NA,14,TRBJ2-5,TRBV2,many,CASSEYVGSETQYF,TGTGCCAGCAGTGAATACGTGGGCTCGGAGACCCAGTACTTC
NA,15,TRBJ2-6,TRBV6-1,NA,CASSVHVSGANVLTF,TGTGCCAGCAGTGTTCACGTGTCTGGGGCCAACGTCCTGACTTTC
TRBD2,18,TRBJ2-5,TRBV7-3,many,CASSLRERGGEGQETQYF,TGTGCCAGCAGCTTAAGGGAGCGGGGGGGCGAGGGGCAAGAGACCCAGTACTTC
NA,13,TRBJ2-5,TRBV20-1,many,CSARWPRQETQYF,TGCAGTGCTAGATGGCCAAGACAAGAGACCCAGTACTTC
NA,11,TRBJ2-7,TRBV6-2/TRBV6-3,many,CASKRYYEQYF,TGTGCCAGCAAGAGATACTACGAGCAGTACTTC
TRBD1,16,TRBJ2-7,TRBV6-1,few,CTSSLLAGTGAYEQYF,TGTACCAGCAGTCTTTTGGCCGGGACAGGGGCCTACGAGCAGTACTTC
TRBD1,14,TRBJ1-5,TRBV5-1,NA,CASSLSTGVQPQHF,TGCGCCAGCAGCTTGTCTACAGGGGTGCAGCCCCAGCATTTT
TRBD1,13,TRBJ1-1,TRBV6-5,few,CASSRDSYTEAFF,TGTGCCAGCAGCCGGGACAGCTACACTGAAGCTTTCTTT
TRBD1,13,TRBJ1-1,TRBV7-2,few,CASTARGDTEAFF,TGTGCCAGCACGGCCAGGGGGGACACTGAAGCTTTCTTT
NA,14,TRBJ1-2,TRBV4-3,many,CASSQVQGIDGYTF,TGCGCCAGCAGCCAAGTTCAGGGAATAGACGGCTACACCTTC
TRBD1,14,TRBJ2-7,TRBV6-1,NA,CASRSSGTAYEQYF,TGTGCCAGCAGATCATCCGGGACAGCCTACGAGCAGTACTTC
NA,14,TRBJ2-4,TRBV28,few,CASNLGAGKNIQYF,TGTGCCAGCAACTTAGGGGCGGGCAAAAACATTCAGTACTTC
NA,12,TRBJ1-2,TRBV20-1,many,CSAGLWPAGYTF,TGCAGTGCGGGTCTTTGGCCAGCTGGCTACACCTTC
NA,12,TRBJ2-7,TRBV6-1,NA,CASSATIYEQYF,TGTGCCAGCAGCGCGACAATCTACGAGCAGTACTTC
NA,15,TRBJ1-1,TRBV3-1,many,CASSQVGVLDTEAFF,TGTGCCAGCAGCCAAGTAGGGGTTTTGGACACTGAAGCTTTCTTT
NA,13,TRBJ1-2,TRBV4-2,NA,CASSQGMDYGYTF,TGTGCCAGCAGCCAAGGTATGGACTATGGCTACACCTTC
NA,13,TRBJ1-3,TRBV7-8,many,CASSFWGGNTIYF,TGTGCCAGCAGCTTCTGGGGTGGAAACACCATATATTTT
TRBD2,15,TRBJ2-7,TRBV20-1,NA,CSARGPGLVLYEQYF,TGCAGTGCTAGGGGTCCGGGACTAGTCCTATACGAGCAGTACTTC
NA,15,TRBJ2-7,TRBV10-2,NA,CASRDTGTVTYEQYF,TGCGCCAGCAGAGACACCGGGACGGTAACCTACGAGCAGTACTTC
NA,14,TRBJ2-3,TRBV2,many,CASSTGTYTDTQYF,TGTGCCAGCAGCACCGGGACATACACAGATACGCAGTATTTT
TRBD1,14,TRBJ2-7,TRBV5-1,NA,CASSSDRDMHEQYF,TGCGCCAGCAGCTCGGACAGGGATATGCACGAGCAGTACTTC
NA,16,TRBJ1-2,TRBV12-3/TRBV12-4,NA,CASSGPGRSGYYGYTF,TGTGCCAGCAGCGGCCCGGGTAGGAGTGGGTACTATGGCTACACCTTC
TRBD2,16,TRBJ2-7,TRBV12-5,once,CASGFQAMRERYEQYF,TGTGCTAGTGGTTTCCAAGCGATGCGGGAGAGGTACGAGCAGTACTTC
NA,13,TRBJ1-5,TRBV6-2/TRBV6-3,many,CASKSRDNQPQHF,TGTGCCAGCAAGTCCAGGGACAATCAGCCCCAGCATTTT
NA,13,TRBJ1-5,TRBV30,few,CAWSVQGGSPQHF,TGTGCCTGGAGTGTACAAGGGGGATCACCCCAGCATTTT
TRBD1,15,TRBJ1-5,TRBV4-2,many,CASSQVRQGVQPQHF,TGTGCCAGCAGCCAAGTCCGACAGGGAGTGCAGCCCCAGCATTTT